The clone carrying this T cell receptor (beta chain) was seen a handful of times. Antigen specificity is unknown. A second PCR of roughly 7 to 11 cycles used a sample-barcoded 5' primer and a J-beta primer mix. Sequencing recovered at least 2.5 million CDR3-containing paired-end reads from each sample. TCRdb re-derived calls from the 5' RACE reads in MiXCR, one entry per CDR3 protein. The data contain over a million distinct CDR3 sequences, about 25% of them singletons. This entry is derived from a study of blood T cells in healthy people across ages. Study-wide findings and caveats: The donors' CMV status was not determined, possibly confounding changes in expanded clonotypes.

These same records also appear under a second study, on T cells of mothers and their children. From that report: Related mother-child pairs shared slightly more overlap than unrelated pairs, but the difference was non-significant.

Sequencing was performed on blood. This TCR was sampled from a girl between 2 and 10 years old in good health.

This chain's CDR3 is CSASPELGLGGKTYGYTF. In DNA, the CDR3 is TGCAGTGCTAGCCCTGAGCTGGGGCTTGGGGGGAAAACCTATGGCTACACCTTC. The chain joins TRBV20-1 to TRBJ1-2, with D perhaps matching TRBD1 (5 bases). Trimming shortened V by 3 bases and J by 4 bases, and 27 bases separated the two germline ends. The CDR3 spans 18 residues. CDR1 is DFQATT and CDR2 is SNEGSKA in the germline V gene (reference sequence).